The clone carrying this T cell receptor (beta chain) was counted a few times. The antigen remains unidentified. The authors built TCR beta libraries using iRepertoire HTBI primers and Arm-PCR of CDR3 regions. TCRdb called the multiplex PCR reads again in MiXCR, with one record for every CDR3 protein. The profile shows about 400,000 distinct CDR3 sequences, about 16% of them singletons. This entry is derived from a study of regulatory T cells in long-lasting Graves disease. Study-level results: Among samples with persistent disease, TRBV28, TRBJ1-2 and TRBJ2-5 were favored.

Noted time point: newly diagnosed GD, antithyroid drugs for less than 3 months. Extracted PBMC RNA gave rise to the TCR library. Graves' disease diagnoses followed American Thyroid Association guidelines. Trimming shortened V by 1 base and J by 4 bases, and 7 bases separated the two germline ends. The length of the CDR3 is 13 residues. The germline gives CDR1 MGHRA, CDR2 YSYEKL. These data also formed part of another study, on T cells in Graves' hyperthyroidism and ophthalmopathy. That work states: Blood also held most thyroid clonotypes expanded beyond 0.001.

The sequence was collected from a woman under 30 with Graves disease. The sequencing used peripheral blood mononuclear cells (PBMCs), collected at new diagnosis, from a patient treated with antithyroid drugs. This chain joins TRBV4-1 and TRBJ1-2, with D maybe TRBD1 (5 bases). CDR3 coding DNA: TGCGCCAGCAGCCAAGTTGGGGCCTATGGCTACACCTTC. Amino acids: CASSQVGAYGYTF.